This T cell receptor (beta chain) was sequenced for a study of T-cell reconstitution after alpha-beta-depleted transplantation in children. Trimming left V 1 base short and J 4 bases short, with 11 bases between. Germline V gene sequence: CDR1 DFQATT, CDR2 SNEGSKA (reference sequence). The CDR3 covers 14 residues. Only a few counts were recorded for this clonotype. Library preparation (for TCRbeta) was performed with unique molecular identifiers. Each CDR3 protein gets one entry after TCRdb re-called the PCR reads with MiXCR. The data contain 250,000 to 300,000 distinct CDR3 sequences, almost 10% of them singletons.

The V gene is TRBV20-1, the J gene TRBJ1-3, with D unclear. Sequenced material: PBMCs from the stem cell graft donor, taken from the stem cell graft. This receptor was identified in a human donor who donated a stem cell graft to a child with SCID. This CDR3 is CSARAAYAGNTIYF. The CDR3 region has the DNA TGCAGTGCTAGAGCGGCTTATGCGGGAAACACCATATATTTT.